The 17 T cell receptor beta chains in this list originate from one sample, sequenced in a study of T cell repertoires in cytomegalovirus infection. For these receptors, no antigen is known. Via MiXCR, TCRdb re-called the reads, giving one row per CDR3 protein. The repertoire holds approximately 1,000,000 distinct CDR3 sequences, with around 29% as singletons. Sequenced material: cultured CD8+ T cells from PBMCs, taken from culture after CMV antigen stimulation. These receptors all stem from a human donor in good health (CMV status not recorded). Some clones in this sample may be carry-over from other donors' samples.

The rearrangement uses TRBV28 and TRBJ2-5, with 9 bases fitting TRBD1. Germline trimming cut 6 bases from V and 4 bases from J; bases unmatched to any gene: 6. The CDR3 is made up of 14 amino acids. Germline V gene data show CDR1 as MDHEN and CDR2 as SYDVKM. The CDR3 protein is CASSRPTGGETQYF. The CDR3 coding sequence is TGTGCCAGCAGCCGACCGACAGGGGGAGAGACCCAGTACTTC.

This chain connects TRBV6-2 or TRBV6-3 to TRBJ2-7; D uncertain. This CDR3 has 11 amino acids. The V and J ends lost 6 bases and 7 bases respectively, with 10 bases between them. In germline, CDR1 is MNHEY, CDR2 SVGEGT. CDR3 protein: CASSHGMEQYF. Written as DNA, the CDR3 is TGTGCCAGCAGCCACGGAATGGAGCAGTACTTC.

This clonotype was detected only a few times. The gene calls are TRBV6-5 and TRBJ1-5; 9 bases agree with TRBD1. CDR1 MNHEY and CDR2 SVGAGI come from the germline V gene. V gave up 2 bases and J gave up 3 bases; unmatched junction bases: 2. CDR3 length: 15 residues. For the CDR3, the DNA is TGTGCCAGCAGTTACGCACAGGGGGCCAATCAGCCCCAGCATTTT. Protein: CASSYAQGANQPQHF.

The chain is built from TRBV20-1 and TRBJ1-4; 7 nucleotides agree with TRBD1. In germline, CDR1 is DFQATT, CDR2 SNEGSKA (reference sequence). V lost 3 bases, J lost 8 bases, and 9 bases stayed unmatched. The CDR3 extends over 14 amino acids. Here the CDR3 DNA reads TGCAGTGCTAGGGGACAGTCTGTTTGGGAAAAACTGTTTTTT. This encodes CSARGQSVWEKLFF.

With respect to this clonotype: The junction departs from the called germline gene at one end, perhaps through a read error. This sequence joins TRBV6-6 and TRBJ1-1; 8 positions match TRBD1. CDR1 MNHNY and CDR2 SVGAGI come from the germline V gene (reference sequence). The CDR3 length is 15 residues. Here the CDR3 DNA reads TGTGTCAGCAGTCAGGACAGGGTGGTTCACACTGAAGCTTTCTTT. This encodes CVSSQDRVVHTEAFF.

This clonotype was picked up one time. Given a much more abundant clone one base away, this may be a read error. The chain uses TRBV7-2 and TRBJ1-2; D is unclear. Germline loops: CDR1 SGHTA, CDR2 FQGNSA. The CDR3 sequence is 11 residues long. In DNA form, the CDR3 reads TGTGTCAGCAGCTTATTCGGGAGCTACACCTTC. This codes for CVSSLFGSYTF.

This chain joins TRBV7-4 and TRBJ2-3, with D uncertain. The V and J ends lost 8 bases and 2 bases respectively, with 20 bases between them. Germline CDR1 and CDR2: SGHVT and SQSDAQ. CDR3 length: 16 amino acids. The CDR3 DNA reads TGTGCCAGCGGCGACTCGCTAGGCCCACCCACAGATACGCAGTATTTT. Its protein is CASGDSLGPPTDTQYF.

This clonotype was counted between two and nine times. The gene calls are TRBV9 and TRBJ2-3; 12 nucleotides line up with TRBD2. V gave up 0 bases and J gave up 3 bases; unmatched junction bases: 5. CDR3 length equals 17 residues. Germline lookup yields CDR1 SGDLS and CDR2 YYNGEE. The CDR3 protein is CASSVDGLAGGTDTQYF. The CDR3 DNA is TGTGCCAGCAGCGTAGACGGGCTAGCGGGGGGGACAGATACGCAGTATTTT. Full variable domain (missing parts from reference TRBV9 and TRBJ2-3): DSGVTQTPKHLITATGQRVTLRCSPRSGDLSVYWYQQSLDQGLQFLIQYYNGEERAKGNILERFSAQQFPDLHSELNLSSLELGDSALYFCASSVDGLAGGTDTQYFGPGTRLTVL.

This clonotype was detected once. The V call is TRBV28, the J call TRBJ1-5; no clear D gene. CDR3 length: 13 amino acids. V dropped 1 base and J dropped 6 bases, with 7 bases sitting between them. CDR1 MDHEN and CDR2 SYDVKM come from the germline V gene. CDR3 in DNA: TGTGCCAGCAGTTTATTCCCGGCTCAGCCCCAGCATTTT. Its protein product is CASSLFPAQPQHF.

This clonotype was observed a few times. V gene TRBV7-9 combines with J gene TRBJ1-2; maybe TRBD1 (6 bases). The germline CDR1 and CDR2 sequences are SEHNR and FQNEAQ (reference sequence). CDR3 length equals 15 residues. Trimming removed 1 base from V and 0 bases from J, with 9 bases in between. The CDR3 region is CASSLEEGANYGYTF. CDR3 sequence (DNA): TGTGCCAGCAGCTTAGAGGAGGGGGCTAACTATGGCTACACCTTC.

This clonotype was picked up a small number of times. The rearrangement joins TRBV7-9 to TRBJ2-1; perhaps TRBD1 as D (6 bases). This CDR3 spans 15 amino acids. Germline V gives CDR1 SEHNR, CDR2 FQNEAQ (reference sequence). The V end was cut by 2 bases, the J end by 4 bases, with 12 bases between. In DNA form, the CDR3 reads TGTGCCAGCAGCTTAACAGGGAGCAGGTACAATGAGCAGTTCTTC. It translates to CASSLTGSRYNEQFF.

This chain uses TRBV20-1 with TRBJ2-2; 7 nucleotides agree with TRBD1. J was trimmed by 6 bases and V by 0 bases; bases with no gene match: 13. There are 17 residues in the CDR3. The germline V gene has CDR1 DFQATT and CDR2 SNEGSKA (reference sequence). CDR3 in amino acids: CSARDEGGHDHPGELFF. In nucleotides, the CDR3 is TGCAGTGCTAGAGATGAAGGGGGCCATGACCATCCCGGGGAGCTGTTTTTT.

This chain joins TRBV6-6 and TRBJ2-3, with D possibly being TRBD1 (5 bases). V shed 6 bases and J shed 2 bases, with 15 bases lying between them. CDR1 MNHNY and CDR2 SVGAGI come from the germline V gene (reference sequence). The CDR3 runs to 15 residues. CDR3 sequence (DNA): TGTGCCAGCAGCTCTGGATGGGGCAACACAGATACGCAGTATTTT. Protein product: CASSSGWGNTDTQYF.

The chain uses TRBV12-5 and TRBJ2-1, with a possible D match to TRBD2 (6 bases). The CDR3 loop spans 14 amino acids. V was clipped by 7 bases and J by 2 bases, with 12 bases between them. Germline-derived CDR1 and CDR2 are LGHNT and FRNRAP. CDR3 DNA sequence: TGTGCTAGTGACCGGTCGGGGGCCTACAATGAGCAGTTCTTC. Translated, it gives CASDRSGAYNEQFF.

CDR3 residues: CASSLGTGIDTEAFF. The CDR3 DNA sequence: TGTGCCAGCAGCTTAGGGACAGGGATTGACACTGAAGCTTTCTTT. The gene calls are TRBV7-6 and TRBJ1-1; 8 positions match TRBD1. CDR1 is SGHVS and CDR2 is FNYEAQ in the germline V gene. Trimming removed 1 base from V and 3 bases from J; junction bases left unmatched: 4. The CDR3 runs to 15 residues.

This rearrangement joins TRBV20-1 to TRBJ2-7; no clear D gene. The CDR3 is 13 residues long. Trimming took 2 bases from V and 3 from J, leaving 11 bases between them. The germline gives CDR1 DFQATT, CDR2 SNEGSKA (reference sequence). For the CDR3, the DNA is TGCAGTGCTAGACACAGAGCACTCTACGAGCAGTACTTC. Protein product: CSARHRALYEQYF.

V usage is TRBV7-9 and J usage is TRBJ2-7, with D hard to call. V dropped 1 base and J dropped 5 bases, with 6 bases sitting between them. The CDR3 contains 12 residues. Germline assignment: CDR1 SEHNR and CDR2 FQNEAQ (reference sequence). CDR3 coding DNA: TGTGCCAGCAGCTTAGACCGCCACGAGCAGTACGTC. It specifies CASSLDRHEQYV.